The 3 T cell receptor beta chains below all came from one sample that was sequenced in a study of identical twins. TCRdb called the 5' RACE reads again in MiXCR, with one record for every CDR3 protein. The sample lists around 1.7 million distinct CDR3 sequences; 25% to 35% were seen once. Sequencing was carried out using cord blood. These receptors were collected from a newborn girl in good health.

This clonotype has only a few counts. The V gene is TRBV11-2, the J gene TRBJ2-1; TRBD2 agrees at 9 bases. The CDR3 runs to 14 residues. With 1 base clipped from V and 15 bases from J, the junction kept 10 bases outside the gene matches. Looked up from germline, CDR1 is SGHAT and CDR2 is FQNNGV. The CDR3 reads CASSLGGGGLAWFF. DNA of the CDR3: TGTGCCAGCAGCTTAGGCGGAGGCGGACTAGCGTGGTTCTTC.

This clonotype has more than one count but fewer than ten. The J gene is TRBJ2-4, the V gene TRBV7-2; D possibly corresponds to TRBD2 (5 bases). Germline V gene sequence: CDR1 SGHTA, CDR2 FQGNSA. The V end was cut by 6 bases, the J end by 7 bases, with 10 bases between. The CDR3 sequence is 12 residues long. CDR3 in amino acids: CASSLSSNIQYF. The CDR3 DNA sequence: TGTGCCAGCAGTCTTTCTAGCAACATTCAGTACTTC.

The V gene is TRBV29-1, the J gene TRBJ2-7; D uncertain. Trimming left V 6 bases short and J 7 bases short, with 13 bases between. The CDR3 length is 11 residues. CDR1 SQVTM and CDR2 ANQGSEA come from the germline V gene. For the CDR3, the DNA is TGCAGCGTCCTCCGGTACAATGAGCAGTACTTC. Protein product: CSVLRYNEQYF.